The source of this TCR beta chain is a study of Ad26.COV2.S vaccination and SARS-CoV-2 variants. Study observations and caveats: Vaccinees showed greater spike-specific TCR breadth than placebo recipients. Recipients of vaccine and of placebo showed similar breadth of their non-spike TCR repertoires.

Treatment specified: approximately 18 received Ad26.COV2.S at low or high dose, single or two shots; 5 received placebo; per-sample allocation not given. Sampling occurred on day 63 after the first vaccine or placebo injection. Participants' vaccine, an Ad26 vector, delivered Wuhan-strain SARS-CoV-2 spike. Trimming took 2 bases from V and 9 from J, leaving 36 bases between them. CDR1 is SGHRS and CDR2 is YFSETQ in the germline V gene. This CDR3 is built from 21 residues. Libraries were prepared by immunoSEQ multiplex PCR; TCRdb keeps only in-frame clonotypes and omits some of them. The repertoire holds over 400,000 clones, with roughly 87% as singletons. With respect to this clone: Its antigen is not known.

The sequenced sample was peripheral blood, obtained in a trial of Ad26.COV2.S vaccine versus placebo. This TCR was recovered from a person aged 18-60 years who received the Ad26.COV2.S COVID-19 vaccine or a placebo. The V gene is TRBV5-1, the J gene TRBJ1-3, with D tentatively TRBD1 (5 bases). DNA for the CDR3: TGCGCCAGCAGCTTAGGGCTGTCAGGGCCTGGAAACAAATGGCCGGGGTCCACCATATATTTT. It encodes CASSLGLSGPGNKWPGSTIYF. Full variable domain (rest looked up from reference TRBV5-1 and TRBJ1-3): KAGVTQTPRYLIKTRGQQVTLSCSPISGHRSVSWYQQTPGQGLQFLFEYFSETQRNKGNFPGRFSGRQFSNSRSEMNVSTLELGDSALYLCASSLGLSGPGNKWPGSTIYFGEGSWLTVV.